The source of this T cell receptor beta chain is a study of tumor-infiltrating lymphocytes in primary liver carcinoma. A constant-region primer primed TCR beta cDNA synthesis from 500 ng of total RNA. Sequencing libraries for TCR beta derived from three nested multiplex PCR rounds that used slightly modified ARM-PCR. Amplification in the first two PCR rounds was performed using TRBV1-TRBV30 forward primers and a C-beta reverse primer for about 10 cycles each. MiXCR, applied by TCRdb to the multiplex PCR reads, yields one record per CDR3 protein. The sample lists about 64,000 distinct CDR3 sequences, roughly two thirds seen once, with 40% in the top ten. Concerning this clonotype itself: The conserved phenylalanine or tryptophan normally closing the CDR3 is absent here, so this likely arose from a read error.

Germline V gene sequence: CDR1 SGHAT, CDR2 FQNNGV. The CDR3 consists of 16 residues. The tissue used was unsorted bulk material of about 19-33 mg. RNA and DNA were co-extracted from it with the AllPrep DNA/RNA mini kit. This receptor was obtained from a man aged 35-49 years with primary liver carcinoma and hepatitis B virus infection. The chain employs TRBV11-2 and TRBJ2-1; D gene uncertain. Sequencing was carried out using liver tumor tissue from sampling region 4. Specified subset: tumor region T4, right-lateral pole. The CDR3 DNA is TGTGCCAGTAGCTTAGATCCAGAGACCTCCTACAATGAGCAGTTCATC. Translating gives CASSLDPETSYNEQFI.